This TCR beta chain was identified during a study of T cells in Graves' hyperthyroidism and ophthalmopathy. The wider study: Peripheral blood specimens were obtained at initial diagnosis, prior to any treatment.

V was clipped by 4 bases and J by 3 bases, with 17 bases between them. Germline V lookup: CDR1 SGHKS, CDR2 YYEKEE (reference sequence). The CDR3 spans 15 residues. Researchers amplified the TCR beta CDR3 regions from RNA transcripts. A set of HTBI primers served as the primers for a first-round RT-PCR of the TCR CDR3. A single record per CDR3 protein comes from TCRdb applying MiXCR to the multiplex PCR reads. The sample consists of roughly 290,000 distinct CDR3 sequences, about 17% of them appearing once. Not enrolled were patients with uncontrolled infection, other autoimmune disease, pregnancy or lactation. Clinical symptoms, serum thyroxine and TRAb, thyroid ultrasound and orbital computed tomography were used for the diagnoses.

Sequenced material: blood. The chain combines TRBV5-5 with TRBJ2-7, with TRBD2 as a possible D gene (5 bases). The clonotype comes from a woman between 55 and 75 years old with Graves' ophthalmopathy. The CDR3 nucleotides are TGTGCCAGCAGCCTCCGTCCAGTGGGAGTCTACGAGCAGTACTTC. Translation gives CASSLRPVGVYEQYF.